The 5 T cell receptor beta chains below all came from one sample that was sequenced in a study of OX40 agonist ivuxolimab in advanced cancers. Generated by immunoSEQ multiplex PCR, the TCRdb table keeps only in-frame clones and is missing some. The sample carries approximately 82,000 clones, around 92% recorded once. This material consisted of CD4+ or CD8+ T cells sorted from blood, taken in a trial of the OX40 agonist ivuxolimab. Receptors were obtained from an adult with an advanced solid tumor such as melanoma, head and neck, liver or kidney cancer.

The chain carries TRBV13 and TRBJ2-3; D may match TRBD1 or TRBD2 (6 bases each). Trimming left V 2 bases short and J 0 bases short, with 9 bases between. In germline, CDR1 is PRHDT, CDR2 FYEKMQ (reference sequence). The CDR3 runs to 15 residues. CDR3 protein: CASSLRGVSTDTQYF. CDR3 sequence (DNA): TGTGCCAGCAGCTTAAGGGGGGTAAGCACAGATACGCAGTATTTT. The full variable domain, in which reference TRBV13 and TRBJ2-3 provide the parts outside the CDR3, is AAGVIQSPRHLIKEKRETATLKCYPIPRHDTVYWYQQGPGQDPQFLISFYEKMQSDKGSIPDRFSAQQFSDYHSELNMSSLELGDSALYFCASSLRGVSTDTQYFGPGTRLTVL.

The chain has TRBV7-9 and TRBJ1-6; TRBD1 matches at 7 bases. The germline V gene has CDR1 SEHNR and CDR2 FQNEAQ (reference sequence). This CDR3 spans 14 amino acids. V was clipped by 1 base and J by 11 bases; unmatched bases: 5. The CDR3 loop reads CASSLGGQSPPLHF. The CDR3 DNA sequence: TGTGCCAGCAGCTTAGGGGGACAGTCTCCACCCCTCCACTTT.

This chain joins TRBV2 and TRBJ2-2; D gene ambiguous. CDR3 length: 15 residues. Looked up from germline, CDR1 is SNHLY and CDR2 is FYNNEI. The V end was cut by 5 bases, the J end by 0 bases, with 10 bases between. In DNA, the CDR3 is TGTGCCAGCAGTTCCGACACTTCGAACACCGGGGAGCTGTTTTTT. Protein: CASSSDTSNTGELFF.

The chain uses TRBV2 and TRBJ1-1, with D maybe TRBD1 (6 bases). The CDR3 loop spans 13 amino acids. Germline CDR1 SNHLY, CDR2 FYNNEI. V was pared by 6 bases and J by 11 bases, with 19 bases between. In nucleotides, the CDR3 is TGTGCCAGCAGCGCAAATTATCAGGGGTACGCTTTCTTT. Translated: CASSANYQGYAFF.

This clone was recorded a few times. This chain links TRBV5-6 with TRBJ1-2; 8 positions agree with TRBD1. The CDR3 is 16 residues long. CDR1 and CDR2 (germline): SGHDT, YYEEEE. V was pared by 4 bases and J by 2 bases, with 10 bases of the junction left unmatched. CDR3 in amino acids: CASSGFGDRGNYGYTF. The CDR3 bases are TGTGCCAGCAGCGGTTTTGGAGACAGGGGCAACTATGGCTACACCTTC.